These 21 T cell receptor beta chains were sequenced from one sample in a study of sequential checkpoint blockade in melanoma. The treatment here: randomized to nivolumab then ipilimumab (arm A) or the reverse (arm B). Assay: immunoSEQ multiplex PCR; the TCRdb copy retains only in-frame clones and omits some. The repertoire holds about 25,000 clones, with 60% to 80% as singletons. The sequenced sample was CD8+ T cells sorted from blood (inferred from file names), obtained from a patient given nivolumab and ipilimumab in sequence. The source is a human donor with melanoma.

This sequence joins TRBV19 and TRBJ2-1; 7 bases map to TRBD2. Germline V gene data show CDR1 as LNHDA and CDR2 as SQIVND (reference sequence). There are 12 residues in the CDR3. With V trimmed by 7 bases and J by 9 bases, 6 bases remained unmatched. CDR3 bases: TGTGCCAGTACCTCGACTAGCCTTGAGCAGTTCTTC. Its translation is CASTSTSLEQFF.

The rearrangement links TRBV6-1 to TRBJ1-2, with TRBD1 identical over 9 bases. The CDR3 runs 13 residues. With V trimmed by 6 bases and J by 6 bases, 5 bases remained unmatched. Germline CDR1 reads MNHNS; CDR2 reads SASEGT. This chain's CDR3 is CASRVQGANGYTF. The CDR3 DNA follows: TGTGCCAGCAGGGTACAGGGGGCAAATGGCTACACCTTC.

This sequence joins TRBV5-1 and TRBJ1-2; 7 bases map to TRBD1. The ends lost 4 bases at V and 4 bases at J; junction bases unmatched: 19. CDR3 length: 18 amino acids. CDR1 is SGHRS and CDR2 is YFSETQ in the germline V gene. CDR3 sequence reads: CASSPQGDGGLSGYGYTF. The DNA for the CDR3 is TGCGCCAGCAGCCCCCAGGGGGACGGAGGGCTTTCAGGCTATGGCTACACCTTC.

V and J are TRBV29-1 and TRBJ2-7; 12 bases match TRBD2. V gave up 3 bases and J gave up 3 bases; unmatched junction bases: 9. CDR1 is SQVTM and CDR2 is ANQGSEA in the germline V gene. This CDR3 contains 16 residues. CDR3 region: CSVDGLAGLTIYEQYF. In nucleotides, the CDR3 is TGCAGCGTTGATGGACTAGCGGGACTAACTATCTACGAGCAGTACTTC.

The V and J genes are TRBV27 and TRBJ2-7; 7 bases map to TRBD1. V dropped 6 bases and J dropped 3; count of bases not matched to a gene: 11. The V gene's germline CDR1 is MNHEY and CDR2 SMNVEV (reference sequence). The CDR3 consists of 15 residues. Written as DNA, the CDR3 is TGTGCCAGCAGGGGGGTGGGGCAGGGGGACTACGAGCAGTACTTC. It encodes CASRGVGQGDYEQYF.

V gene TRBV5-6 combines with J gene TRBJ1-4; maybe TRBD1 (6 bases). V lost 4 bases, J lost 5 bases, and 15 bases lay in between. Germline CDR1 is SGHDT and CDR2 is YYEEEE. The CDR3 has 15 amino acids. The CDR3 region has the DNA TGTGCCAGCAGCGGGGGGGGAACAGGGAATGAAAAACTGTTTTTT. This gives the protein CASSGGGTGNEKLFF.

This rearrangement joins TRBV13 to TRBJ2-2; D uncertain. Germline CDR1 is PRHDT and CDR2 is FYEKMQ (reference sequence). V was trimmed by 2 bases and J by 6 bases, leaving 13 bases between them. The CDR3 length is 15 residues. The CDR3 region has the DNA TGTGCCAGCAGCTTAAGTAGACTGCCCTCCGGGGAGCTGTTTTTT. Translated: CASSLSRLPSGELFF.

This chain joins TRBV14 and TRBJ2-1, with a tentative D call TRBD2 (6 bases). Trimming stripped 0 bases from V and 2 bases from J, with 14 bases between. Germline assignment: CDR1 SGHDN and CDR2 FVKESK. The CDR3 runs 17 residues. CDR3 region: CASSQDPPAGTYNEQFF. CDR3 nucleotide sequence: TGTGCCAGCAGCCAAGACCCTCCCGCGGGGACCTACAATGAGCAGTTCTTC.

This clone was found once. A junction end diverges from the germline sequence, so it may reflect a read error. The rearrangement links TRBV6-5 to TRBJ2-1; the D is unclear. This CDR3 comprises 10 residues. From germline, CDR1 is MNHEY and CDR2 SVGAGI. The CDR3 sequence is CASTYNEQFF. The CDR3 DNA follows: TGTGCCAGCACTTACAATGAGCAGTTCTTC.

This clone was counted a single time. The CDR3 protein is CASSLSPGGTYEQYF. Here the CDR3 DNA reads TGCGCCAGCAGCTTGTCCCCGGGAGGTACCTACGAGCAGTACTTC. The chain carries TRBV5-1 and TRBJ2-7; 7 positions agree with TRBD2. V lost 1 base and J lost 2; bases outside the gene matches: 6. CDR1 and CDR2 from the germline V gene are SGHRS and YFSETQ. The CDR3 extends over 15 amino acids.

The chain recombines TRBV10-3 with TRBJ2-1; 13 bases are a match to TRBD2. The CDR3 is made up of 16 amino acids. From germline, CDR1 is ENHRY and CDR2 SYGVKD. V trimming: 5 bases; J trimming: 1 base; junction bases outside the gene matches: 2. The CDR3 region has the DNA TGTGCCATCAGTTTGGGACTAGCGGGGTCCTACAATGAGCAGTTCTTC. Translated: CAISLGLAGSYNEQFF.

V and J are TRBV9 and TRBJ2-4; D call uncertain. V lost 0 bases and J lost 1, with 8 bases in between. This CDR3 region has 15 residues. The V gene's germline CDR1 is SGDLS and CDR2 YYNGEE. For the CDR3, the DNA is TGTGCCAGCAGCGTAGGATGGGCGGCCAAAAACATTCAGTACTTC. It yields the protein CASSVGWAAKNIQYF. The variable domain in full, completed from reference TRBV9 and TRBJ2-4, reads DSGVTQTPKHLITATGQRVTLRCSPRSGDLSVYWYQQSLDQGLQFLIQYYNGEERAKGNILERFSAQQFPDLHSELNLSSLELGDSALYFCASSVGWAAKNIQYFGAGTRLSVL.

The chain links TRBV9 to TRBJ2-1; 8 positions agree with TRBD2. The length of the CDR3 is 14 residues. Unmatched junction bases numbered 2, after V lost 0 bases and J lost 6 bases. Germline CDR1 is SGDLS and CDR2 is YYNGEE. CDR3 bases: TGTGCCAGCAGCGTAGGCGGGGGGCTCAATGAGCAGTTCTTC. It encodes CASSVGGGLNEQFF.

This sequence joins TRBV4-3 and TRBJ1-1; perhaps TRBD1 as D (6 bases). The CDR3 has 17 residues. The V end lost 0 bases, the J end lost 4 bases, and 18 bases lay between the germline ends. Germline loops: CDR1 LGHNA, CDR2 YSLEER. CDR3: CASSQDPVGAGVTEAFF. The CDR3 DNA is TGCGCCAGCAGCCAAGACCCGGTGGGGGCCGGGGTCACTGAAGCTTTCTTT.

This clone showed up just once. CDR3 loop: CASSLRSGGETQYF. In DNA form, the CDR3 reads TGTGCCAGCAGTTTAAGGTCCGGGGGGGAGACCCAGTACTTC. The chain is built from TRBV28 and TRBJ2-5; 7 nucleotides line up with TRBD2. The germline V gene has CDR1 MDHEN and CDR2 SYDVKM. This CDR3 contains 14 residues. J gave up 5 bases and V 2 bases, and 5 bases lay outside the gene matches. Together with reference TRBV28 and TRBJ2-5, the CDR3 gives the full variable domain: DVKVTQSSRYLVKRTGEKVFLECVQDMDHENMFWYRQDPGLGLRLIYFSYDVKMKEKGDIPEGYSVSREKKERFSLILESASTNQTSMYLCASSLRSGGETQYFGPGTRLLVL.

J is TRBJ2-7 and V is TRBV5-1; 8 bases match TRBD1. Per germline, CDR1 SGHRS and CDR2 YFSETQ. Trimming at V came to 0 bases and at J to 6 bases, leaving 2 bases not matched to a gene. This CDR3 spans 13 amino acids. The CDR3 DNA follows: TGCGCCAGCAGCTTGGGACAGGGGCGCGAGCAGTACTTC. Its protein product is CASSLGQGREQYF.

This CDR3 is CASSLLAGGPFYNEQFF. CDR3 in DNA: TGTGCCAGCAGCCTTCTAGCGGGAGGGCCATTTTACAATGAGCAGTTCTTC. The V and J genes are TRBV4-2 and TRBJ2-1; 12 bases map to TRBD2. Germline CDR1 LGHNA, CDR2 YNFKEQ. The CDR3 consists of 17 residues. V shed 4 bases, J shed 4 bases, and the junction held 8 bases outside the gene matches.

The chain combines TRBV6-5 with TRBJ2-7; a possible D gene is TRBD2 (6 bases). The V and J ends lost 9 bases and 2 bases respectively, with 20 bases between them. The germline CDR1 and CDR2 sequences are MNHEY and SVGAGI. The CDR3 runs 15 residues. The CDR3 nucleotides read TGTGCCAGTTCCACCTTAGCGGAGGGTCCCTACGAGCAGTACTTC. This translates into CASSTLAEGPYEQYF.

This chain uses TRBV28 with TRBJ1-1; the D gene is possibly TRBD1 (5 bases). The CDR3 length is 18 residues. The germline CDR1 and CDR2 sequences are MDHEN and SYDVKM. V lost 5 bases to trimming and J lost 3 bases, with 25 bases between them. The chain's CDR3 is CASSAWEGGGFLDTEAFF. CDR3 nucleotides: TGTGCCAGCAGTGCGTGGGAGGGTGGGGGGTTCTTAGACACTGAAGCTTTCTTT.

About this clone: One end of the junction does not line up with germline, which may come from a read error. The rearrangement uses TRBV4-3 and TRBJ1-2, with D unclear. This CDR3 is 19 amino acids long. CDR1 is LGHNA and CDR2 is YSLEER in the germline V gene. The DNA for the CDR3 is TGCGCCAGCAGCCAAGATTTAGTGGTCGGGGTCCCCCCGGACTATGGCCACACCTTC. The encoded protein is CASSQDLVVGVPPDYGHTF.

The chain carries TRBV19 and TRBJ2-7; 8 bases align to TRBD2. The germline V gene encodes CDR1 LNHDA and CDR2 SQIVND (reference sequence). The CDR3 totals 13 residues. J was trimmed by 7 bases and V by 2 bases; bases with no gene match: 4. The CDR3 sequence: CASSITSSGEQYF. CDR3 nucleotide sequence: TGTGCCAGTAGTATAACATCTAGCGGGGAGCAGTACTTC. The entire variable domain, with the rest obtained from reference TRBV19 and TRBJ2-7, is as follows: DGGITQSPKYLFRKEGQNVTLSCEQNLNHDAMYWYRQDPGQGLRLIYYSQIVNDFQKGDIAEGYSVSREKKESFPLTVTSAQKNPTAFYLCASSITSSGEQYFGPGTRLTVT.